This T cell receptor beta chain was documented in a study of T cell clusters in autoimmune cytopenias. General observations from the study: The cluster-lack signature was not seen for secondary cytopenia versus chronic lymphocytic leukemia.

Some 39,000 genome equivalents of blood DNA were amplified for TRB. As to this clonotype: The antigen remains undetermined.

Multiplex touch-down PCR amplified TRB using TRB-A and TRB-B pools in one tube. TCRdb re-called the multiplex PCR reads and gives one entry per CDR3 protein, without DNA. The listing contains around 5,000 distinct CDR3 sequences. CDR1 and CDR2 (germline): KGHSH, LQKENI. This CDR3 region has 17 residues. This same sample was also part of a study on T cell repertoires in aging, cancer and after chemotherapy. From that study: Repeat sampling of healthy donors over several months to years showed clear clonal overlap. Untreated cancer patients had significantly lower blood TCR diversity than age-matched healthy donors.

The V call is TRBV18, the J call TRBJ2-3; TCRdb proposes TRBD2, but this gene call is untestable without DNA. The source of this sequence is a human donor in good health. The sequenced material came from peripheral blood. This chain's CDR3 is CASSPDITSGSTDTQYF.